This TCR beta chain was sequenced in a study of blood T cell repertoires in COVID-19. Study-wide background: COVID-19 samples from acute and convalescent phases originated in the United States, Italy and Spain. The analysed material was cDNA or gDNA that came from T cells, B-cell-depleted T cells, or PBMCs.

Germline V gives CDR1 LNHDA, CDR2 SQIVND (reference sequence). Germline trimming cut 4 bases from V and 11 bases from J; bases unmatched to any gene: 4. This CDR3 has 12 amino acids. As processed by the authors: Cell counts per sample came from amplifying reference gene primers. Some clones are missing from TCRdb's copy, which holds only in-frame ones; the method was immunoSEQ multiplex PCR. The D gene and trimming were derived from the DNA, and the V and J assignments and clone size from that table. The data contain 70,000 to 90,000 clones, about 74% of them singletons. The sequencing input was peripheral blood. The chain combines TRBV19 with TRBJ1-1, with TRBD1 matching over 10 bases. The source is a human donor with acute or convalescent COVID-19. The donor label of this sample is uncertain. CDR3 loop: CASSNRDRGAFF. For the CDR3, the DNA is TGTGCCAGTAGTAACCGGGACAGGGGTGCTTTCTTT.